The clone carrying this T cell receptor beta chain showed up many times. Its antigen is not identified. Trimming at V came to 2 bases and at J to 1 base, leaving 8 bases not matched to a gene. The CDR3 consists of 18 residues. Germline lookup yields CDR1 MNHNY and CDR2 SVGAGI (reference sequence). The sample originates from a study of early T cells in non-severe SARS-CoV-2 infection. TCRdb re-called the 5' RACE reads through MiXCR, storing one row per CDR3 protein. The repertoire has some 50,000 distinct CDR3 sequences, less than 11% of them found once; the top ten carry under 6%. Regarding the study as a whole: VDJdb matching skewed toward anti-spike CD8 responses, missing private and CD4 specificities.

Source material: whole blood. This TCR came from an adult who was a healthcare worker with PCR-confirmed SARS-CoV-2 infection or an uninfected control (not recorded which). The chain combines TRBV6-6 with TRBJ2-6; TRBD1 matches 7 bases. The CDR3 DNA reads as TGTGCCAGCAGTTACGGAGTAGGGGGCAGATCTGGGGCCAACGTCCTGACTTTC. Encoded protein: CASSYGVGGRSGANVLTF.